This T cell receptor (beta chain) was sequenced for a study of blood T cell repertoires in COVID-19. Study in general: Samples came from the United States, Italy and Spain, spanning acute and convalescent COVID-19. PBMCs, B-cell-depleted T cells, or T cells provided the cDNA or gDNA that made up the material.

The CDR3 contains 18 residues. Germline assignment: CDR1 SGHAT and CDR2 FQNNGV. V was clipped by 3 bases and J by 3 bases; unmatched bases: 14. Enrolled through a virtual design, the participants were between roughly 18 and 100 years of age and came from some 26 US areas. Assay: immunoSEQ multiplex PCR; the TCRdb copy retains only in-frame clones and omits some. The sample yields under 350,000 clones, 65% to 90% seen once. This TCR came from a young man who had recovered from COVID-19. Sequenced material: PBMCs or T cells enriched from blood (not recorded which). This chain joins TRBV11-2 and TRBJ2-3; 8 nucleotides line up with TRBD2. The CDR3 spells CASSLEWTGGMRTDTQYF. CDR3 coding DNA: TGTGCCAGCAGCTTGGAGTGGACGGGGGGGATGAGAACAGATACGCAGTATTTT.